The sequence of this T cell receptor (beta chain) was determined in a study of post-analysis software for immune sequencing data. Study results and limitations: The five TRBV segments detected at higher frequency in patients than in controls included TRBV5-6, TRBV5-1 and TRBV20-1. Normalized Chao1 diversity was significantly lower in multiple sclerosis patients than in controls. With F measure, samples from one preparation batch clustered together strongly.

Tagging with unique molecular identifiers was a feature of the TCR beta cDNA libraries. MiXCR was run by TCRdb on the PCR reads, yielding one entry per CDR3 protein. The table has a few hundred thousand distinct CDR3 sequences, about 38% seen once; the top ten hold around 4.8%. This CDR3 is 15 amino acids long. The trim removed 0 bases at V and 10 bases at J, leaving 12 bases unmatched. Germline V gene lookup returns CDR1 SGHRS and CDR2 YFSETQ. Remarks on this clonotype: What it recognizes is unknown.

What was sequenced was blood. This chain uses TRBV5-1 with TRBJ2-7, with 8 bases matching TRBD1. The receptor comes from a girl aged 5-17 years with multiple sclerosis. CDR3 residues: CASSLAPGQEVPQYF. The DNA for the CDR3 is TGCGCCAGCAGCTTGGCTCCGGGACAGGAAGTTCCCCAGTACTTC.